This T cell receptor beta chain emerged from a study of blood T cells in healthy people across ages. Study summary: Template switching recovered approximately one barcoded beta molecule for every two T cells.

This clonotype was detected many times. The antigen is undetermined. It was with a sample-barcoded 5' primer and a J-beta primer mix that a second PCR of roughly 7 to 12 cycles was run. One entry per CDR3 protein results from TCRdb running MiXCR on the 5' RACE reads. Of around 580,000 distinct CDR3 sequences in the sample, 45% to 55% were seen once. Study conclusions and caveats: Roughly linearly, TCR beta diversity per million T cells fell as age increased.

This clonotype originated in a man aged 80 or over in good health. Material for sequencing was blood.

The CDR3 bases are TGTGCCAGCCACCAGGGCCCTCGTAATTCACCCCTCCACTTT. It encodes CASHQGPRNSPLHF. J is TRBJ1-6 and V is TRBV6-5, with D perhaps matching TRBD1 (5 bases). Between the trimmed V and J ends, which lost 8 bases and 6 bases, there was a span of 14 bases. The length of the CDR3 is 14 residues. Germline loops: CDR1 MNHEY, CDR2 SVGAGI.